A single sample gave rise to the 30 T cell receptor beta chains below, sequenced in a study of T cells expressing NK-cell markers. TCRdb derives one entry per CDR3 protein from the 5' RACE reads, leaving out DNA. The sample has about 430,000 distinct CDR3 sequences. Input material: blood T cells: a sorted CD56 or NKG2C T cell subset, CD4+ or CD8+ T cells, or bulk PBMC T cells (not recorded which). The receptors shown here come from a woman in her 50s in good health.

This chain links TRBV25-1 with TRBJ1-5. Per germline, CDR1 MGHDK and CDR2 SYGVNS. The CDR3 is 12 amino acids. CDR3 sequence reads: CASSGRDQPQHF.

The chain links TRBV2 to TRBJ1-1; checking the TCRdb D call of TRBD1 is not possible without DNA. Germline CDR1 SNHLY, CDR2 FYNNEI. The CDR3 extends over 17 amino acids. The CDR3 loop is CASSSGTGGFRATEAFF. Complete variable domain (other parts from reference TRBV2 and TRBJ1-1): EPEVTQTPSHQVTQMGQEVILRCVPISNHLYFYWYRQILGQKVEFLVSFYNNEISEKSEIFDDQFSVERPDGSNFTLKIRSTKLEDSAMYFCASSSGTGGFRATEAFFGQGTRLTVV.

J is TRBJ1-6 and V is TRBV6-1. Per germline, CDR1 MNHNS and CDR2 SASEGT. CDR3 length equals 15 residues. CDR3 sequence reads: CASRDGVSYNSPLHF.

The chain links TRBV18 to TRBJ2-7. CDR1 KGHSH and CDR2 LQKENI come from the germline V gene. The CDR3 covers 13 residues. The CDR3 loop is CASSPPDTYEQYF.

CDR3: CASSQYFVSKDLQSTDTQYF. This chain uses TRBV4-2 with TRBJ2-3. There are 20 residues in the CDR3. Germline loops: CDR1 LGHNA, CDR2 YNFKEQ.

The CDR3: CASSLSAGTYEQYF. The chain couples TRBV11-3 to TRBJ2-7; TCRdb's D call of TRBD2 is untestable without DNA. The CDR3 is 14 residues long. Germline-derived CDR1 and CDR2 are SGHNT and YENEEA.

The chain combines TRBV4-1 with TRBJ1-6. The CDR3 has 15 amino acids. Germline CDR1 reads MGHRA; CDR2 reads YSYEKL. The CDR3 is CASSQVGRRNSPLHF.

This rearrangement joins TRBV20-1 to TRBJ1-1. Germline CDR1 reads DFQATT; CDR2 reads SNEGSKA (reference sequence). The CDR3 length is 11 residues. The CDR3 reads CSASGLDGAFF.

Here the CDR3 reads CSVGKLAGGPSGGELFF. The chain is built from TRBV29-1 and TRBJ2-2; TCRdb designates TRBD2, a call that cannot be tested without DNA. Germline V gene data show CDR1 as SQVTM and CDR2 as ANQGSEA. The CDR3 covers 17 residues.

V gene TRBV6-5 combines with J gene TRBJ1-1; TCRdb indicates TRBD1, and absent DNA this call remains unverified. The CDR3 consists of 12 residues. Germline V gene lookup returns CDR1 MNHEY and CDR2 SVGAGI. The CDR3 sequence is CASSHPTGEAFF.

The chain carries TRBV12-3 or TRBV12-4 and TRBJ2-1; TCRdb's D call, TRBD1, is unchecked because there is no DNA. CDR3 length: 15 amino acids. The CDR3: CASTSQDWGSNEQFF.

The chain employs TRBV11-2 and TRBJ2-1; the D gene TCRdb calls, TRBD1, cannot be checked with no DNA. The CDR3 is 14 amino acids. CDR1 SGHAT and CDR2 FQNNGV come from the germline V gene. CDR3 in amino acids: CASSLDRSLHEQFF.

The J gene is TRBJ2-7, the V gene TRBV15. This CDR3 comprises 14 residues. Germline V CDR1 and CDR2: LNHNV, YYDKDF (reference sequence). Here the CDR3 reads CATSRVAASYEQYF.

The chain links TRBV6-5 to TRBJ2-1; without DNA, the TCRdb call of TRBD1 cannot be checked. This CDR3 is 14 amino acids long. Germline V CDR1 and CDR2: MNHEY, SVGAGI. This CDR3 is CASRDDRGVNEQFF.

The chain uses TRBV5-1 and TRBJ2-3. Germline CDR1 SGHRS, CDR2 YFSETQ. This CDR3 comprises 14 residues. The CDR3 protein is CASSLDLVTDTQYF.

The genes are TRBV12-3 or TRBV12-4 and TRBJ2-5; with no DNA, the TCRdb D assignment of TRBD2 cannot be verified. The CDR3 extends over 13 amino acids. The CDR3 here is CASSFGPRETQYF.

The chain has TRBV6-4 and TRBJ2-1; TCRdb picks TRBD1, but there is no DNA to check that call. Germline CDR1 reads MRHNA; CDR2 reads SNTAGT. This CDR3 is built from 15 residues. The CDR3 loop is CASSPEAGSYNEQFF.

This chain connects TRBV20-1 to TRBJ2-5; lacking DNA, the TRBD1 call made by TCRdb goes unchecked. The germline V gene has CDR1 DFQATT and CDR2 SNEGSKA (reference sequence). The CDR3 has 15 residues. The CDR3 loop is CSARRSQGWQETQYF.

This chain uses TRBV9 with TRBJ1-2; lacking DNA, the TRBD1 call made by TCRdb goes unchecked. The CDR3 runs to 15 residues. Per the germline V gene, CDR1 is SGDLS and CDR2 is YYNGEE. The CDR3: CASSAPRGFGYGYTF.

The chain combines TRBV5-1 with TRBJ1-6; TCRdb reports TRBD1, a call that lacks DNA to check it against. The CDR3 runs to 15 residues. In germline, CDR1 is SGHRS, CDR2 YFSETQ. CDR3 loop: CASSRNREFNSPLHF.

The V and J genes are TRBV18 and TRBJ2-3; TCRdb proposes TRBD1, but this gene call is untestable without DNA. Per the germline V gene, CDR1 is KGHSH and CDR2 is LQKENI. The CDR3 covers 16 residues. The CDR3 sequence: CASSPQTGQLTDTQYF.

The chain employs TRBV27 and TRBJ2-2. The CDR3 is 14 amino acids. The V gene's germline CDR1 is MNHEY and CDR2 SMNVEV (reference sequence). CDR3 protein: CASSFAQNTGELFF.

This chain connects TRBV3-1 to TRBJ1-1; TCRdb indicates TRBD1, and absent DNA this call remains unverified. In germline, CDR1 is LGHDT, CDR2 YNNKEL (reference sequence). The CDR3 has 16 amino acids. CDR3 protein: CASSQAIPTGRAEAFF.

V gene TRBV24-1 combines with J gene TRBJ2-1; the D call from TCRdb, TRBD2, cannot be confirmed without DNA. Germline V CDR1 and CDR2: KGHDR, SFDVKD. The length of the CDR3 is 17 residues. CDR3 sequence: CATSESSPGLALSEQFF.

J is TRBJ2-5 and V is TRBV24-1. This CDR3 contains 14 residues. In germline, CDR1 is KGHDR, CDR2 SFDVKD. CDR3 region: CATSDFGREETQYF.

The V call is TRBV2, the J call TRBJ1-1; there is no DNA to check the TCRdb D call of TRBD1. CDR3 length: 13 amino acids. The germline V gene encodes CDR1 SNHLY and CDR2 FYNNEI. The chain's CDR3 is CAGLTGSETEAFF.

The rearrangement links TRBV7-3 to TRBJ2-1; TCRdb outputs TRBD1, but without DNA this stays unchecked. Germline values: CDR1 SGHTA, CDR2 FQGTGA. The CDR3 extends over 15 amino acids. The CDR3 loop reads CASSLGGGRTYEQFF.

The V call is TRBV12-3 or TRBV12-4, the J call TRBJ2-2; TCRdb selects TRBD2, and the lack of DNA leaves this call unchecked. The CDR3 is 13 residues long. The CDR3 region is CASRPLAPGELFF.

The rearrangement uses TRBV9 and TRBJ2-7; with no DNA, the TCRdb D assignment of TRBD1 cannot be verified. This CDR3 contains 15 residues. Looked up from germline, CDR1 is SGDLS and CDR2 is YYNGEE. The CDR3 protein is CASSPTQGRVYEQYF.

The rearrangement links TRBV2 to TRBJ2-7; the D gene TCRdb calls, TRBD1, cannot be checked with no DNA. The CDR3 consists of 14 residues. Germline loops: CDR1 SNHLY, CDR2 FYNNEI. CDR3 sequence: CASTRTGVSYEQYF.